This TCR beta chain was observed in a study of early T cells in non-severe SARS-CoV-2 infection. Study in general: Alpha and beta chains were unpaired, from unsorted whole-blood bulk RNA. General study points: Lookups in VDJdb leaned toward anti-spike CD8 responses and missed private and CD4 specificities.

The CDR3 length is 14 residues. V was pared by 0 bases and J by 1 base, with 4 bases between. Germline lookup yields CDR1 SGHTS and CDR2 YDEGEE. Concerning this clonotype: What it recognizes is unknown.

Attached unique molecular identifiers marked individual cDNA molecules. Via MiXCR, TCRdb re-called the 5' RACE reads, giving one row per CDR3 protein. The profile shows around 58,000 distinct CDR3 sequences, about 15% of them singletons. The V call is TRBV5-8, the J call TRBJ1-4; D gene uncertain. This TCR was sampled from an adult who was a healthcare worker with PCR-confirmed SARS-CoV-2 infection or an uninfected control (not recorded which). The source was whole blood, collected at baseline. The CDR3 loop is CASSLVRTNEKLFF. CDR3 coding DNA: TGTGCCAGCAGCTTGGTTCGAACTAATGAAAAACTGTTTTTT.